This T cell receptor beta chain was observed in a study of cytomegalovirus exposure and HLA in healthy donors. Per germline, CDR1 MNHEY and CDR2 SMNVEV (reference sequence). This CDR3 spans 16 amino acids. Losses at the gene ends were 5 bases for V and 2 bases for J; bases not matched to a gene: 6. PCR was performed using 60 Vbeta and 13 Jbeta primers. The assay was immunoSEQ multiplex PCR, and TCRdb's table has in-frame clones only and misses some. The table lists roughly 130,000 clones, roughly 74% of them singletons. This clonotype was sampled from a woman aged 50 to 60 in good health and CMV-seropositive. Sequencing input: PBMCs. The V call is TRBV27, the J call TRBJ2-5; 12 bases align to TRBD2. This chain's CDR3 is CASSRAGTSGQETQYF. In DNA form, the CDR3 reads TGTGCCAGCAGTCGCGCCGGGACTAGCGGGCAAGAGACCCAGTACTTC.